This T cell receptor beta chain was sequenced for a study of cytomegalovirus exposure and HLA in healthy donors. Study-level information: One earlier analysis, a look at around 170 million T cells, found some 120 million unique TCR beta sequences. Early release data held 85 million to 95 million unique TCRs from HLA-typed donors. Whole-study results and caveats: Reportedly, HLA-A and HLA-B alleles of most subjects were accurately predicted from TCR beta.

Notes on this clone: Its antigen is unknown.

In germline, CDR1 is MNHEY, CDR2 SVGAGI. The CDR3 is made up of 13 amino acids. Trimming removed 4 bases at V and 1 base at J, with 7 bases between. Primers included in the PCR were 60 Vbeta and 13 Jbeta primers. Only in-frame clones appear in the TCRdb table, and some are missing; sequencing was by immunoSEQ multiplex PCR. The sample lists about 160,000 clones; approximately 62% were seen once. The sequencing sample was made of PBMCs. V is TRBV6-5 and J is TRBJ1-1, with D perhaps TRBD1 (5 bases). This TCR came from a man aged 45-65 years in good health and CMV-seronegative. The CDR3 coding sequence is TGTGCCAGCAGTTTCGGGGGGAACACTGAAGCTTTCTTT. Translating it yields CASSFGGNTEAFF.